The clone carrying this T cell receptor beta chain was counted between two and nine times. Its antigen is still unknown. This entry belongs to a study of CD8 T cell repertoires and HIV-1 epitope variants. Overall study: T cells were stimulated with Twenty-five Gag and Nef peptides separately. Autologous T cell-negative cells served as antigen-presenting cells in equal numbers. An approximately 10-day culture received IL-2, IL-7 and IL-15 on days 3 and 7. 1M T cells were kept uncultured as a baseline.

TCRdb keeps only in-frame clones here, not all; method: immunoSEQ multiplex PCR. This table has 6,000 to 9,000 clones, 60% to 70% appearing once. Trimming removed 7 bases at V and 3 bases at J, with 15 bases between. The CDR3 consists of 15 residues. From germline, CDR1 is MNHEY and CDR2 SVGAGI. The specimen sequenced was cultured CD8+ T cells derived from PBMCs. This rearrangement joins TRBV6-5 to TRBJ1-4; tentative D call: TRBD1 (5 bases). This TCR came from a male donor with HIV. The CDR3 spells CASTHRGAANEKLFF. DNA of the CDR3: TGTGCCAGCACCCATCGGGGCGCGGCTAATGAAAAACTGTTTTTT.